Listed below are T cell receptor beta chains from one sample, sequenced in a study of naive and memory T cell subsets. MiXCR was run by TCRdb on the UMI-ligation and nested PCR reads, yielding one entry per CDR3 protein. Of 95,000 to 110,000 distinct CDR3 sequences listed, about 14% are singletons. The specimen was naive CD8+ T cells from blood. These receptors were taken from a human donor in good health. CDR3s include the opening cysteine and the closing phenylalanine or tryptophan. A D gene is named only where the DNA matches it firmly. Size is omitted from some rows. Given values are once, few, many or a class for expanded clones.

clone size	D gene	CDR3 length	J gene	V gene	CDR3 protein	CDR3 DNA
-	-	14	TRBJ1-1	TRBV30	CAWSVGAGNTEAFF	TGTGCCTGGAGTGTGGGGGCGGGGAACACTGAAGCTTTCTTT
few	-	15	TRBJ1-2	TRBV4-3	CASSQVLGPNYGYTF	TGCGCCAGCAGCCAAGTCTTGGGGCCTAACTATGGCTACACCTTC
few	-	13	TRBJ2-2	TRBV6-5	CASSYGEAGELFF	TGTGCCAGCAGTTACGGAGAGGCCGGGGAGCTGTTTTTT
-	-	12	TRBJ2-1	TRBV2	CASRSNYGEQFF	TGTGCCAGCAGGTCGAATTACGGTGAGCAGTTCTTC
-	-	15	TRBJ2-7	TRBV5-1	CASSWTGTSNYEQYF	TGCGCCAGCAGCTGGACCGGGACCTCCAACTACGAGCAGTACTTC
-	-	14	TRBJ2-1	TRBV6-2/TRBV6-3	CASSYIPGTGEQFF	TGTGCCAGCAGTTACATACCAGGAACCGGTGAGCAGTTCTTC
few	-	13	TRBJ1-2	TRBV5-6	CASSPSAIDGYTF	TGTGCCAGCAGCCCGTCGGCAATCGATGGCTACACCTTC
many	-	12	TRBJ2-3	TRBV27	CASTGGADTQYF	TGTGCCAGCACAGGGGGGGCCGATACGCAGTATTTT
-	-	14	TRBJ1-4	TRBV7-2	CASSPGQGAKGVFF	TGTGCCAGCAGCCCCGGCCAAGGCGCGAAAGGGGTGTTTTTT
few	-	11	TRBJ2-1	TRBV20-1	CSATLYNEQFF	TGCAGTGCTACCCTATACAATGAGCAGTTCTTC
many	-	13	TRBJ2-7	TRBV6-2/TRBV6-3	CASSYRGPPEQYF	TGTGCCAGCAGTTACCGGGGCCCCCCAGAGCAGTACTTC
-	-	18	TRBJ1-2	TRBV30	CAWADFLTGTEANYGYTF	TGTGCCTGGGCTGATTTTCTTACCGGGACCGAAGCTAACTATGGCTACACCTTC
-	-	15	TRBJ2-1	TRBV29-1	CSVEAPEGGTVEQFF	TGCAGCGTTGAAGCCCCAGAGGGGGGTACGGTTGAGCAGTTCTTC
-	-	16	TRBJ2-1	TRBV9	CASSVSGSGDYNEQFF	TGTGCCAGCAGCGTATCCGGCTCCGGGGACTACAATGAGCAGTTCTTC
-	-	14	TRBJ1-4	TRBV7-8	CASSFQATNEKLFF	TGTGCCAGCAGCTTTCAGGCAACTAATGAAAAACTGTTTTTT
-	TRBD1	13	TRBJ1-1	TRBV20-1	CSARSDRGTEAFF	TGCAGTGCTAGGTCGGACAGGGGCACTGAAGCTTTCTTT
many	-	13	TRBJ2-5	TRBV7-8	CASSLGVQETQYF	TGTGCCAGCAGCTTAGGCGTACAAGAGACCCAGTACTTC
few	TRBD2	14	TRBJ2-1	TRBV2	CATLPGRRQGEQFF	TGTGCCACTCTCCCCGGGAGGCGGCAGGGTGAGCAGTTCTTC
-	-	16	TRBJ2-3	TRBV5-4	CASSWGSGTAPDTQYF	TGTGCCAGCAGCTGGGGGTCCGGGACTGCCCCAGATACGCAGTATTTT
few	TRBD1	13	TRBJ1-5	TRBV27	CASRETGSQPQHF	TGTGCCAGCAGGGAGACAGGGTCTCAGCCCCAGCATTTT
-	TRBD2	11	TRBJ2-1	TRBV6-6	CASLRGDEQFF	TGTGCCAGTTTACGGGGGGATGAGCAGTTCTTC
-	-	17	TRBJ2-2	TRBV15	CATSRTGTETNTGELFF	TGTGCCACCAGCAGGACCGGGACGGAGACGAACACCGGGGAGCTGTTTTTT
many	-	13	TRBJ1-5	TRBV27	CASSRGSNQPQHF	TGTGCCAGCAGTCGAGGGAGCAATCAGCCCCAGCATTTT
-	-	13	TRBJ1-5	TRBV24-1	CATSAGSGQPQHF	TGTGCCACCAGTGCAGGGTCGGGTCAGCCCCAGCATTTT
-	-	13	TRBJ2-7	TRBV3-1	CASSQGDSYEQYF	TGTGCCAGCAGCCAAGGGGACTCCTACGAGCAGTACTTC
-	-	14	TRBJ1-4	TRBV19	CASSRGFSDEKLFF	TGTGCCAGTAGTAGAGGATTTTCGGATGAAAAACTGTTTTTT
-	TRBD1	18	TRBJ2-3	TRBV15	CATSRDHKGQGLTDTQYF	TGTGCCACCAGCAGAGATCATAAGGGACAGGGGTTGACAGATACGCAGTATTTT
few	-	15	TRBJ2-7	TRBV5-1	CASGPAGLSSYEQYF	TGCGCCAGCGGCCCCGCAGGGTTGTCCTCCTACGAGCAGTACTTC
-	TRBD2	19	TRBJ2-1	TRBV7-3	CASSLVRTSAGGVGHEQFF	TGTGCCAGCAGCTTAGTGAGGACTAGCGCCGGGGGGGTAGGGCATGAGCAGTTCTTC
many	-	14	TRBJ1-3	TRBV27	CASSTGESGNTIYF	TGTGCCAGCAGCACGGGCGAAAGTGGAAACACCATATATTTT